One sample yielded the 24 T cell receptor beta chains listed below, sequenced in a study of cytomegalovirus exposure and HLA in healthy donors. Measured with immunoSEQ multiplex PCR; TCRdb has only the in-frame clones, and not every one. This sample yields tens of thousands of clones, of which around 85% are seen a single time; 20% to 25% belongs to the top ten. The material sequenced was PBMCs. These receptor sequences come from a man aged 18 to 30 in good health and CMV-seropositive.

The chain is built from TRBV10-1 and TRBJ2-5; 8 bases are a match to TRBD1. V shed 4 bases, J shed 1 base, and the junction held 8 bases outside the gene matches. The CDR3 consists of 16 residues. Germline V gene lookup returns CDR1 WNHNN and CDR2 SYGVQD (reference sequence). Written as DNA, the CDR3 is TGCGCCAGCAGTGGCCAGGACAGGGACTTCCAAGAGACCCAGTACTTC. As protein: CASSGQDRDFQETQYF.

This chain connects TRBV5-1 to TRBJ2-1, with D possibly matching TRBD2 (6 bases). This CDR3 region has 14 residues. Trimming cost V 5 bases and J 6 bases, with 15 bases left between them. The germline gives CDR1 SGHRS, CDR2 YFSETQ. CDR3 amino acids: CASRDREFFNEQFF. Here the CDR3 DNA reads TGCGCCAGCAGGGATCGGGAGTTCTTCAATGAGCAGTTCTTC.

The chain uses TRBV6-4 and TRBJ2-2; 11 bases match TRBD1. In germline, CDR1 is MRHNA, CDR2 SNTAGT. This CDR3 comprises 14 residues. The V and J ends lost 6 bases and 4 bases, in that order; junction bases with no gene match: 1. The CDR3 reads CASSGTGGTGELFF. The CDR3 DNA sequence: TGTGCCAGCAGCGGGACAGGGGGCACCGGGGAGCTGTTTTTT.

This clone was found a few times. The J gene is TRBJ1-5, the V gene TRBV4-1; a weak D match, TRBD1 (5 bases). The CDR3 is 15 amino acids. With 1 base removed from V and 3 bases from J, the gap between germline ends came to 10 bases. CDR1 is MGHRA, CDR2 YSYEKL, per germline. Here the CDR3 reads CASSQVQGPNQPQHF. For the CDR3, the DNA is TGCGCCAGCAGCCAAGTTCAGGGCCCCAATCAGCCCCAGCATTTT.

This chain joins TRBV25-1 and TRBJ2-1, with 10 bases aligning to TRBD1. Germline CDR1 and CDR2: MGHDK and SYGVNS. V lost 3 bases to trimming and J lost 10 bases; unmatched junction nucleotides: 9. This CDR3 region has 15 residues. CDR3 sequence reads: CASSESGTGVFEQFF. CDR3 DNA sequence: TGTGCCAGCAGTGAGTCAGGGACAGGGGTGTTCGAGCAGTTCTTC.

The rearrangement uses TRBV13 and TRBJ2-7; a weak D match, TRBD2 (6 bases). Trimming removed 3 bases from V and 3 bases from J, with 6 bases in between. The CDR3 totals 12 residues. Germline loops: CDR1 PRHDT, CDR2 FYEKMQ (reference sequence). CDR3: CASSLGLYEQYF. CDR3 nucleotide sequence: TGTGCCAGCAGCTTGGGACTCTACGAGCAGTACTTC.

This clone has just a few counts. The chain recombines TRBV6-4 with TRBJ2-2; 9 bases are a match to TRBD1. With V trimmed by 2 bases and J by 2 bases, 3 bases remained unmatched. This CDR3 is built from 16 residues. The germline V gene encodes CDR1 MRHNA and CDR2 SNTAGT. The CDR3 nucleotides are TGTGCCAGCAGTGACACGGGACAGGGAAACACCGGGGAGCTGTTTTTT. This sequence encodes CASSDTGQGNTGELFF.

V usage is TRBV4-2 and J usage is TRBJ2-2; TRBD1 agrees at 11 bases. The V and J ends lost 3 bases and 7 bases, in that order; junction bases with no gene match: 13. The CDR3 has 18 residues. Germline CDR1 reads LGHNA; CDR2 reads YNFKEQ. CDR3 sequence: CASSQSTTDRGLVGELFF. In DNA form, the CDR3 reads TGTGCCAGCAGCCAGTCGACCACGGACAGGGGGCTCGTCGGGGAGCTGTTTTTT.

The chain joins TRBV5-1 to TRBJ2-1; maybe TRBD2 (7 bases). Germline loops: CDR1 SGHRS, CDR2 YFSETQ. The ends were cut back, 0 bases at V and 8 bases at J, with 15 bases in the middle. CDR3 size: 15 residues. The CDR3 DNA reads as TGCGCCAGCAGCTTGGTTGGTTCGGGGGGCTATGAGCAGTTCTTC. It translates to CASSLVGSGGYEQFF.

The genes are TRBV6-6 and TRBJ2-2, with TRBD1 matching 12 bases. There are 16 residues in the CDR3. Germline loops: CDR1 MNHNY, CDR2 SVGAGI (reference sequence). The ends lost 5 bases at V and 7 bases at J; junction bases unmatched: 8. The CDR3 here is CASSAPGQGASGELFF. The DNA for the CDR3 is TGTGCCAGCAGTGCGCCGGGACAGGGGGCAAGCGGGGAGCTGTTTTTT.

V is TRBV6-6 and J is TRBJ1-1, with a possible D match to TRBD1 (5 bases). The CDR3 covers 14 residues. Germline CDR1 reads MNHNY; CDR2 reads SVGAGI (reference sequence). V was pared by 2 bases and J by 2 bases, with 9 bases between. The CDR3 loop is CASSYGGLNTEAFF. DNA of the CDR3: TGTGCCAGCAGTTACGGGGGACTCAACACTGAAGCTTTCTTT.

The chain combines TRBV30 with TRBJ2-7, with TRBD1 identical over 11 bases. The germline V gene encodes CDR1 GTSNPN and CDR2 SVGIG (reference sequence). This CDR3 spans 14 amino acids. The trim removed 8 bases at V and 3 bases at J, leaving 9 bases unmatched. CDR3: CAGGRDRGNYEQYF. CDR3 in DNA: TGTGCCGGGGGTAGGGACAGGGGGAACTACGAGCAGTACTTC. The variable domain in full, with the rest retrieved from reference TRBV30 and TRBJ2-7, is SQTIHQWPATLVQPVGSPLSLECTVEGTSNPNLYWYRQAAGRGLQLLFYSVGIGQISSEVPQNLSASRPQDRQFILSSKKLLLSDSGFYLCAGGRDRGNYEQYFGPGTRLTVT.

This chain uses TRBV28 with TRBJ2-7, with a possible D match to TRBD1 (5 bases). The germline V gene encodes CDR1 MDHEN and CDR2 SYDVKM. With 6 bases removed from V and 4 bases from J, the gap between germline ends came to 10 bases. The CDR3 is 12 residues long. The CDR3 sequence is CASRGDRYEQYF. Here the CDR3 DNA reads TGTGCCAGCAGAGGGGATCGTTACGAGCAGTACTTC. Full variable domain (rest looked up from reference TRBV28 and TRBJ2-7): DVKVTQSSRYLVKRTGEKVFLECVQDMDHENMFWYRQDPGLGLRLIYFSYDVKMKEKGDIPEGYSVSREKKERFSLILESASTNQTSMYLCASRGDRYEQYFGPGTRLTVT.

The gene calls are TRBV15 and TRBJ1-5; D call uncertain. Germline CDR1 reads LNHNV; CDR2 reads YYDKDF (reference sequence). Between the trimmed V and J ends, which lost 7 bases and 3 bases, there was a span of 10 bases. The CDR3 spans 13 residues. The CDR3 nucleotides read TGTGCCACCACCGGAGGGCCCAATCAGCCCCAGCATTTT. Encoded protein: CATTGGPNQPQHF.

This clone came up a few times. The chain links TRBV19 to TRBJ2-2, with a weak D call TRBD1 (6 bases). The length of the CDR3 is 13 residues. Looked up from germline, CDR1 is LNHDA and CDR2 is SQIVND (reference sequence). The V and J ends lost 7 bases and 7 bases respectively, with 13 bases between them. CDR3 in amino acids: CASKRGIDGELFF. The CDR3 DNA reads as TGTGCCAGTAAAAGGGGGATCGACGGGGAGCTGTTTTTT.

The rearrangement joins TRBV5-1 to TRBJ1-1, with D maybe TRBD1 (5 bases). The V and J ends lost 3 bases and 0 bases respectively, with 12 bases between them. Germline V gene sequence: CDR1 SGHRS, CDR2 YFSETQ. This CDR3 comprises 15 residues. CDR3 DNA sequence: TGCGCCAGCAGCTCCGTTGACAGTCTGAACACTGAAGCTTTCTTT. This encodes CASSSVDSLNTEAFF.

The chain carries TRBV6-5 and TRBJ2-7; 13 bases are shared with TRBD2. CDR1 is MNHEY, CDR2 SVGAGI, per germline. The ends lost 5 bases at V and 4 bases at J; junction bases unmatched: 5. The CDR3 consists of 15 residues. The DNA for the CDR3 is TGTGCCAGCAGTCAGGGGACTAGCGGGATTTACGAGCAGTACTTC. Amino acid sequence: CASSQGTSGIYEQYF.

J is TRBJ2-3 and V is TRBV5-1, with 8 bases matching TRBD2. CDR1 and CDR2 from the germline V gene are SGHRS and YFSETQ. Trimming cost V 6 bases and J 1 base; bases outside gene matches: 7. The CDR3 has 15 amino acids. In DNA form, the CDR3 reads TGCGCCAGCACCGTCAGCGGGAGTCGCACAGATACGCAGTATTTT. This encodes CASTVSGSRTDTQYF.

The rearrangement uses TRBV7-8 and TRBJ2-5; 14 positions agree with TRBD2. Germline CDR1 and CDR2: SGHVS and FQNEAQ. The CDR3 loop spans 15 amino acids. J was trimmed by 9 bases and V by 7 bases; bases with no gene match: 10. This CDR3 is CASTTGLAGGQAQYF. CDR3 nucleotide sequence: TGTGCCAGCACGACAGGACTAGCGGGAGGACAAGCCCAGTACTTC.

V is TRBV5-1 and J is TRBJ2-6; D is unresolved. With 4 bases removed from V and 0 bases from J, the gap between germline ends came to 5 bases. CDR1 is SGHRS, CDR2 YFSETQ, per germline. The CDR3 is 14 amino acids. CDR3 sequence reads: CASSASSGANVLTF. The CDR3 coding sequence is TGCGCCAGCAGCGCCAGCTCTGGGGCCAACGTCCTGACTTTC.

The J gene is TRBJ1-2, the V gene TRBV28; a possible D gene is TRBD1 (6 bases). Trimming removed 6 bases from V and 2 bases from J, with 16 bases in between. The CDR3 is made up of 15 amino acids. Germline CDR1 is MDHEN and CDR2 is SYDVKM. CDR3 in DNA: TGTGCCAGCAGGAACCGGGACACCGTAAACTATGGCTACACCTTC. Its translation: CASRNRDTVNYGYTF.

V and J are TRBV19 and TRBJ1-5; a possible D gene is TRBD1 (6 bases). Trimming took 5 bases from V and 8 from J, leaving 13 bases between them. In germline, CDR1 is LNHDA, CDR2 SQIVND (reference sequence). The CDR3 has 13 amino acids. The CDR3 nucleotides are TGTGCCAGTAGTCGTTACAGGGACGAGCCCCAGCATTTT. It is translated as CASSRYRDEPQHF.

CDR3 loop: CASSPGLAGELEQYF. CDR3 DNA: TGTGCCAGCAGCCCAGGACTAGCGGGAGAACTCGAGCAGTACTTC. V is TRBV7-9 and J is TRBJ2-7; 13 nucleotides align to TRBD2. This CDR3 comprises 15 residues. V lost 5 bases and J lost 6; bases outside the gene matches: 7. Looked up from germline, CDR1 is SEHNR and CDR2 is FQNEAQ (reference sequence).

The chain uses TRBV5-1 and TRBJ2-1; 8 bases are shared with TRBD1. V lost 0 bases and J lost 3; bases outside the gene matches: 8. This CDR3 region has 17 residues. Germline CDR1 and CDR2: SGHRS and YFSETQ. DNA of the CDR3: TGCGCCAGCAGCTTGGGTCCAGACAGGGGTTACTACAATGAGCAGTTCTTC. Residues: CASSLGPDRGYYNEQFF. The full variable domain, completed using reference TRBV5-1 and TRBJ2-1, is KAGVTQTPRYLIKTRGQQVTLSCSPISGHRSVSWYQQTPGQGLQFLFEYFSETQRNKGNFPGRFSGRQFSNSRSEMNVSTLELGDSALYLCASSLGPDRGYYNEQFFGPGTRLTVL.